This T cell receptor beta chain was identified during a study of blood T cells in healthy people across ages. This clonotype was seen more than once but under ten times. Then a second PCR, running roughly 7 to 11 cycles, was carried out with a sample-barcoded 5' primer and a J-beta primer mix. TCRdb ran MiXCR on the 5' RACE reads and lists one entry per CDR3 protein. The sample holds around 1,000,000 distinct CDR3 sequences, roughly 24% seen once. V shed 2 bases, J shed 2 bases, and the junction held 6 bases outside the gene matches. This CDR3 region has 16 residues. The germline V gene encodes CDR1 MGHRA and CDR2 YSYEKL. The same data also went into a second study, on T cells of mothers and their children. That source reports: Several million TCR beta reads per child versus over 9 million per mother.

The sample taken for sequencing was blood. V gene TRBV4-1 combines with J gene TRBJ2-7; 10 bases line up with TRBD2. This TCR was recovered from a girl aged 2 to 10 in good health. This CDR3 is CASSQRSLAGTYEQYF. The CDR3 nucleotides read TGCGCCAGCAGCCAAAGGTCACTAGCGGGAACCTACGAGCAGTACTTC.